The sequence of this TCR beta chain was determined in a study of T cell responses to AZD1222 COVID-19 vaccine. This table comes from immunoSEQ multiplex PCR, and its TCRdb copy is limited to in-frame clones, with some not included. The sample has some 110,000 clones, around 82% seen once; the top ten hold 9.4%. Study-level points and caveats: Spike-specific TCR depth and breadth grew after two AZD1222 doses. Spike-wide vaccine-associated CD4 TCRs dominated at 160-218 and 743-854. Clonal diversity may have been underestimated, and the donors were mostly white British, with more females than males. All repertoire sampling was performed exclusively after the peak T cell response.

Trimming shortened V by 4 bases and J by 6 bases, and 15 bases separated the two germline ends. The germline V gene has CDR1 MGHDK and CDR2 SYGVNS. The CDR3 is made up of 14 amino acids. This clone was recorded once. As yet, its antigen is unknown. V is TRBV25-1 and J is TRBJ1-2, with D possibly matching TRBD1 (6 bases). This clonotype was sampled from an adult in good health. Sequencing was performed on peripheral blood, taken on day 0 of AZD1222 vaccination. This chain's CDR3 is CASSAGGRLNGYTF. The CDR3 DNA sequence: TGTGCCAGCAGTGCCGGGGGGCGCCTCAATGGCTACACCTTC.